One sample yielded the 8 T cell receptor beta chains listed below, sequenced in a study of cytomegalovirus exposure and HLA in healthy donors (TCRdb year 2017). Libraries were made using the immunoSEQ multiplex PCR assay. For the multiplex PCR, a mixture combining 60 forward primers for TCR Vbeta segments and 13 reverse primers for TCR Jbeta segments was used. TCRdb mirrors the immuneACCESS table, restricted to in-frame sequences. Some clones are absent from its copies; in checked studies, under half trace to an unresolved V gene, and the reason for the others is unknown. Counted in this sample were some 170,000 clones; roughly 76% of them appeared once. The top ten clonotypes cover approximately 4.4% of the sample. Sequenced input: PBMCs. Receptor source: a woman aged 18-29 years in good health and CMV-seropositive.

The V and J genes are TRBV19 and TRBJ1-4; 12 bases fit TRBD1. V lost 5 bases and J lost 7; bases outside the gene matches: 5. The CDR3 runs 15 residues. Per germline, CDR1 LNHDA and CDR2 SQIVND (reference sequence). This chain's CDR3 is CASSARDRGREKLFF. In DNA form, the CDR3 reads TGTGCCAGTAGTGCCAGGGACAGGGGGCGTGAAAAACTGTTTTTT.

This chain links TRBV28 with TRBJ2-3, with a possible D match to TRBD1 (5 bases). Looked up from germline, CDR1 is MDHEN and CDR2 is SYDVKM. With 6 bases removed from V and 4 bases from J, the gap between germline ends came to 14 bases. The CDR3 totals 14 residues. The CDR3 sequence is CASSPAGSADTQYF. DNA of the CDR3: TGTGCCAGCAGCCCAGCAGGGTCGGCAGATACGCAGTATTTT.

The gene calls are TRBV19 and TRBJ1-6; tentatively, D is TRBD1 (6 bases). CDR1 is LNHDA and CDR2 is SQIVND in the germline V gene (reference sequence). The CDR3 runs to 15 residues. Trimming removed 3 bases at V and 5 bases at J, with 11 bases between. DNA for the CDR3: TGTGCCAGTAGTATCGGGACATACAATAATTCACCCCTCCACTTT. Translated, it gives CASSIGTYNNSPLHF.

On this clone itself: Germline is not matched at one junction end, which may reflect a read error. Different DNA sequences within this sample yield the same CDR3. J is TRBJ1-1 and V is TRBV11-2, with a tentative D call TRBD1 (6 bases). CDR3 length equals 15 residues. In germline, CDR1 is SGHAT, CDR2 FQNNGV. The CDR3 loop is CASTRGGSMNTEAFF. The CDR3 coding sequence is TGTGCCAGCACAAGGGGGGGGAGTATGAACACTGAAGCTTTCTTC. Complete variable domain (other parts from reference TRBV11-2 and TRBJ1-1): EAGVAQSPRYKIIEKRQSVAFWCNPISGHATLYWYQQILGQGPKLLIQFQNNGVVDDSQLPKDRFSAERLKGVDSTLKIQPAKLEDSAVYLCASTRGGSMNTEAFFGQGTRLTVV.

This chain connects TRBV7-6 to TRBJ2-5; D is perhaps TRBD2 (5 bases). CDR3 length: 12 residues. Germline CDR1 reads SGHVS; CDR2 reads FNYEAQ. The germline V and J ends were trimmed by 4 bases and 3 bases, with 6 bases remaining between them. CDR3 nucleotide sequence: TGTGCCAGCAGCTCGCGGGAAGAGACCCAGTACTTC. It codes for CASSSREETQYF. Complete variable domain (other parts from reference TRBV7-6 and TRBJ2-5): GAGVSQSPRYKVTKRGQDVALRCDPISGHVSLYWYRQALGQGPEFLTYFNYEAQQDKSGLPNDRFSAERPEGSISTLTIQRTEQRDSAMYRCASSSREETQYFGPGTRLLVL.

This CDR3 is CAWSQTGGVGYTF. DNA for the CDR3: TGTGCCTGGAGTCAGACAGGGGGGGTTGGCTACACCTTC. V and J are TRBV30 and TRBJ1-2; TRBD1 agrees at 9 bases. J gave up 7 bases and V 2 bases, and 5 bases lay outside the gene matches. In germline, CDR1 is GTSNPN, CDR2 SVGIG (reference sequence). This CDR3 is 13 amino acids long. Supplemented by reference TRBV30 and TRBJ1-2, the full variable domain reads SQTIHQWPATLVQPVGSPLSLECTVEGTSNPNLYWYRQAAGRGLQLLFYSVGIGQISSEVPQNLSASRPQDRQFILSSKKLLLSDSGFYLCAWSQTGGVGYTFGSGTRLTVV.

This clone was picked up one time. The V call is TRBV10-3, the J call TRBJ2-5; D unclear. CDR3 length: 13 residues. The V end was cut by 4 bases, the J end by 4 bases, with 10 bases between. The germline gives CDR1 ENHRY, CDR2 SYGVKD. Here the CDR3 reads CAISVFGAETQYF. CDR3 coding DNA: TGTGCCATCAGTGTCTTCGGAGCAGAGACCCAGTACTTC.

DNA of the CDR3: TGTGCCAGTAGTATGGGACATCTCTACGAGCAGTACTTC. The encoded protein is CASSMGHLYEQYF. The chain is built from TRBV19 and TRBJ2-7, with a weak D call TRBD1 (6 bases). CDR3 size: 13 residues. CDR1 and CDR2 (germline): LNHDA, SQIVND (reference sequence). The germline V and J ends were trimmed by 3 bases and 3 bases, with 9 bases remaining between them.